Following are 8 T cell receptor beta chains from one sample sequenced in a study of PD-L1 blockade in urothelial cancer (dated by TCRdb to about 2017). The method behind the library was the immunoSEQ multiplex PCR assay. TCRdb retrieved this table from immuneACCESS and kept in-frame rearrangements only. Not all clones are present; in checked studies, unresolved V genes account for under half, and no reason is known for the remainder. The sample contains tens of thousands of clones, about 85% of them found a single time. Clones ranked in the top ten supply about 6% of the sample. The source material was PBMCs, sampled around atezolizumab (anti-PD-L1) treatment. These receptors were obtained from a woman aged 70-85 years with urothelial cancer.

About this clone itself: Other DNA sequences within the sample encode an identical CDR3. The V call is TRBV9, the J call TRBJ2-1, with D hard to call. The CDR3 extends over 15 amino acids. Germline V CDR1 and CDR2: SGDLS, YYNGEE. The V end was cut by 0 bases, the J end by 1 base, with 8 bases between. The DNA of the CDR3 is TGTGCCAGCAGCGTAGACAGTGGGTCCTACAATGAGCAGTTCTTC. Encoded protein: CASSVDSGSYNEQFF.

The chain carries TRBV2 and TRBJ2-1; 7 positions match TRBD2. With 7 bases clipped from V and 4 bases from J, the junction kept 7 bases outside the gene matches. The V gene's germline CDR1 is SNHLY and CDR2 FYNNEI. The CDR3 is 14 residues long. This CDR3 is CASTGTTGYNEQFF. Written as DNA, the CDR3 is TGTGCCAGCACCGGGACTACCGGGTACAATGAGCAGTTCTTC.

The V call is TRBV6-1, the J call TRBJ1-2; 11 bases are shared with TRBD1. CDR3 length: 15 amino acids. V dropped 8 bases and J dropped 4; count of bases not matched to a gene: 9. Per the germline V gene, CDR1 is MNHNS and CDR2 is SASEGT. The CDR3 spells CASLRVGTGGYGYTF. The CDR3 bases are TGTGCCAGCCTCCGGGTCGGGACAGGGGGCTATGGCTACACCTTC.

This clone was seen a single time. This chain links TRBV19 with TRBJ2-7, with 10 bases matching TRBD1. Germline V lookup: CDR1 LNHDA, CDR2 SQIVND (reference sequence). The CDR3 is 17 residues long. Germline trimming cut 5 bases from V and 2 bases from J; bases unmatched to any gene: 12. The CDR3 reads CASSLDPGQGIPYEQYF. CDR3 nucleotides: TGTGCCAGTAGTTTGGATCCGGGACAGGGGATCCCCTACGAGCAGTACTTC.

The chain joins TRBV6-5 to TRBJ2-7, with D perhaps matching TRBD2 (5 bases). This CDR3 comprises 13 residues. V dropped 5 bases and J dropped 2 bases, with 10 bases sitting between them. Germline CDR1 MNHEY, CDR2 SVGAGI. The DNA of the CDR3 is TGTGCCAGCAGTCCACTGGGAGCCTACGAGCAGTACTTC. Its protein product is CASSPLGAYEQYF.

This clone was seen repeatedly, ten times or more. This chain connects TRBV2 to TRBJ2-7; TRBD1 matches 7 bases. Germline V gene sequence: CDR1 SNHLY, CDR2 FYNNEI. The trim removed 11 bases at V and 2 bases at J, leaving 3 bases unmatched. The CDR3 is 11 residues long. CDR3 sequence: CAGGTAYEQYF. CDR3 DNA: TGTGCCGGTGGGACAGCCTACGAGCAGTACTTC.

V and J are TRBV27 and TRBJ1-2; a possible D gene is TRBD1 (6 bases). Trimming removed 6 bases from V and 4 bases from J, with 15 bases in between. CDR1 is MNHEY, CDR2 SMNVEV, per germline (reference sequence). This CDR3 has 14 residues. This CDR3 reads CASREQGKIYGYTF. The CDR3 DNA sequence: TGTGCCAGCAGGGAACAGGGAAAAATCTATGGCTACACCTTC.

The chain uses TRBV27 and TRBJ2-5; D not certain. Germline values: CDR1 MNHEY, CDR2 SMNVEV (reference sequence). The V end was cut by 5 bases, the J end by 2 bases, with 12 bases between. The CDR3 is made up of 14 amino acids. The CDR3 loop is CASSIVASQETQYF. CDR3 sequence (DNA): TGTGCCAGCAGTATTGTGGCATCTCAAGAGACCCAGTACTTC.